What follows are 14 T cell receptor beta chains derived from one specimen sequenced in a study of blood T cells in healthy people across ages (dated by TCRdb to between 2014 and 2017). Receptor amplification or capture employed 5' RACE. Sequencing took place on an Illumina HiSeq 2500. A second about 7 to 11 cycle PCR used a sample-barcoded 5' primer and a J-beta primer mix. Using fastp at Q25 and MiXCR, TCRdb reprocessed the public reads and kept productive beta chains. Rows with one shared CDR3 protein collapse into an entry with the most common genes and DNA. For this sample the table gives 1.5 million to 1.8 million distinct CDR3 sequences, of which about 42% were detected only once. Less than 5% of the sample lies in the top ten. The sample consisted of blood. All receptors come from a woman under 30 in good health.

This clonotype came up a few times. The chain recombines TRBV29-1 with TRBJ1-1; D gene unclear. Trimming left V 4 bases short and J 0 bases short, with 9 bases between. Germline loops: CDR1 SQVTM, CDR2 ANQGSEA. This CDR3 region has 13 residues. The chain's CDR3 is CSVGRQMNTEAFF. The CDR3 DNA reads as TGCAGCGTTGGGAGACAAATGAACACTGAAGCTTTCTTT.

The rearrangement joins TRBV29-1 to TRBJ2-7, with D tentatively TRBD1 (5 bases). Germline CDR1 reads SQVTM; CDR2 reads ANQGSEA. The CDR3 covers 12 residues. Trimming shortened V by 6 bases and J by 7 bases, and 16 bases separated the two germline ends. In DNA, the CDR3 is TGCAGCGTCCTCAGCAGGGCTAGTGAGCAGTACTTC. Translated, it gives CSVLSRASEQYF.

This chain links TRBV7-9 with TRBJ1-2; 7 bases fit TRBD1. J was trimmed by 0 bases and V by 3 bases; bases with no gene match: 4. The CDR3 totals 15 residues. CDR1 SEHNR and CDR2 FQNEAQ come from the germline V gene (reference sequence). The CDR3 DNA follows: TGTGCCAGCAGCTTTTGGGACAGAGCTAACTATGGCTACACCTTC. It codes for CASSFWDRANYGYTF.

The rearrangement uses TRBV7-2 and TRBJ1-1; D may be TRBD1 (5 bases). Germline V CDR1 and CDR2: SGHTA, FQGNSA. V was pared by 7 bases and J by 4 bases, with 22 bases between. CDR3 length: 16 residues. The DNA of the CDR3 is TGTGCCAGCACCCTCGGGGGAAGCAAGGTGAGCACTGAAGCTTTCTTT. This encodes CASTLGGSKVSTEAFF.

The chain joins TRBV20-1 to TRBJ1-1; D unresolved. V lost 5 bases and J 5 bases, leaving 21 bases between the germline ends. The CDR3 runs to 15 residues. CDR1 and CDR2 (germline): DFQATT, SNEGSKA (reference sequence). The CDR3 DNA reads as TGCAGTGCTGGTCAGGTCTCTTGGTATAGGACTGAAGCTTTCTTT. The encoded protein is CSAGQVSWYRTEAFF.

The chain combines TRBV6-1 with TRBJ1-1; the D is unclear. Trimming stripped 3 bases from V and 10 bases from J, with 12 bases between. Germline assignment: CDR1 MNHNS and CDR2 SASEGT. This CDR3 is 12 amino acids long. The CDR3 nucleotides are TGTGCCAGCAGTGAGGCGAAGGGAGGAGCTTTCTTT. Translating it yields CASSEAKGGAFF.

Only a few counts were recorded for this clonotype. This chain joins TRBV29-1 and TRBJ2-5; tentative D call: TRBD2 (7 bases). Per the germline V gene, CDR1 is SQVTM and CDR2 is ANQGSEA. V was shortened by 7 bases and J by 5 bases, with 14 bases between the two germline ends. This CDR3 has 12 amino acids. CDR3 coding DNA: TGCAGCGGGGGGGGGCTTTCCGAGACCCAGTACTTC. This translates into CSGGGLSETQYF.

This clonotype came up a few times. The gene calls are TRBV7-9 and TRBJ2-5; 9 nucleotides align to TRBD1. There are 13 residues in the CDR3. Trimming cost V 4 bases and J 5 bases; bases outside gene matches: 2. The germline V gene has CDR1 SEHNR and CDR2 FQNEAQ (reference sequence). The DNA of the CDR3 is TGTGCCAGCAGCTGGGACAGGGATGAGACCCAGTACTTC. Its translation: CASSWDRDETQYF.

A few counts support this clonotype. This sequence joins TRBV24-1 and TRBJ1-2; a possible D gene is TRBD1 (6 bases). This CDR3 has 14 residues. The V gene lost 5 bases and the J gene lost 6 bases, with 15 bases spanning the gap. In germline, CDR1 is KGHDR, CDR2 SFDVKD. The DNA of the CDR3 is TGTGCCACCAGTGGGGCGACAGGAAGCCATGGCTACACCTTC. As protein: CATSGATGSHGYTF.

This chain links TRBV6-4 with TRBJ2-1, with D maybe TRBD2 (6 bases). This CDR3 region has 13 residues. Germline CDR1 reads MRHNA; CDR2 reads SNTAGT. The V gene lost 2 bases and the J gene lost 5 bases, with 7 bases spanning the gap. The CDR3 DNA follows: TGTGCCAGCAGTGACGCGGGACACAATGAGCAGTTCTTC. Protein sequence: CASSDAGHNEQFF.

CDR3 in amino acids: CAISEEGLDTEAFF. In nucleotides, the CDR3 is TGTGCCATCAGTGAAGAAGGGCTCGACACTGAAGCTTTCTTT. The chain uses TRBV10-3 and TRBJ1-1; D is undetermined. Germline CDR1 reads ENHRY; CDR2 reads SYGVKD. CDR3 length equals 14 residues. V lost 3 bases and J lost 3, with 11 bases in between.

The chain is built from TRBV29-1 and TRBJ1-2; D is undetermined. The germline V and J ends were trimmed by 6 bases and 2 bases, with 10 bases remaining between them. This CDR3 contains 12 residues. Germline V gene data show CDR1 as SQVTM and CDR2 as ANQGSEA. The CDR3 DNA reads TGCAGCGTCGGCTCTAGGAACTATGGCTACACCTTC. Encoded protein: CSVGSRNYGYTF.

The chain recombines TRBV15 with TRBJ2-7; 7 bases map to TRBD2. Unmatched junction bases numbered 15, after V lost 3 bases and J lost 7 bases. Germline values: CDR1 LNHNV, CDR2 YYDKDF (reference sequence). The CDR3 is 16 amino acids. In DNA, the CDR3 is TGTGCCACCAGCAGTCCGGGACTAAGGGGCCCCAATGAGCAGTACTTC. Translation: CATSSPGLRGPNEQYF.

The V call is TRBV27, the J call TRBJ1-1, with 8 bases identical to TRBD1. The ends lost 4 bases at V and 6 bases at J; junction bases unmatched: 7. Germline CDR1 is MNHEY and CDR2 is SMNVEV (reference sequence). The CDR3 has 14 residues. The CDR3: CASSYMDRVSEAFF. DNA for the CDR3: TGTGCCAGCAGTTACATGGACAGGGTTTCTGAAGCTTTCTTT.